These 5 T cell receptor beta chains came from one sample sequenced in a study of cytomegalovirus exposure and HLA in healthy donors. The PCR employed 60 Vbeta primers together with 13 Jbeta primers. Here immunoSEQ multiplex PCR was the method, and the copy in TCRdb shows in-frame clones only, minus some. The sample gives 100,000 or so clones, approximately 76% of which show up once; approximately 5.6% is in the top ten. The sample comprised PBMCs. Source of these receptors: a man younger than 40 in good health and CMV-seropositive.

The rearrangement links TRBV9 to TRBJ1-6; D is uncertain. Germline V gene lookup returns CDR1 SGDLS and CDR2 YYNGEE. The CDR3 totals 14 residues. Deletions cut 0 bases from V and 11 bases from J, with 12 bases between. CDR3 protein: CASSVGEALAPLHF. The CDR3 DNA sequence: TGTGCCAGCAGCGTAGGTGAAGCCCTAGCACCCCTCCACTTT.

This chain connects TRBV29-1 to TRBJ2-5; D unresolved. Germline loops: CDR1 SQVTM, CDR2 ANQGSEA. CDR3 length equals 12 residues. Trimming removed 4 bases at V and 1 base at J, with 7 bases between. In DNA, the CDR3 is TGCAGCGTTGTATTTAGCCAAGAGACCCAGTACTTC. Protein: CSVVFSQETQYF.

The V and J genes are TRBV15 and TRBJ1-1; D not certain. CDR3 length: 14 residues. Germline V lookup: CDR1 LNHNV, CDR2 YYDKDF (reference sequence). V was pared by 2 bases and J by 1 base, with 8 bases between. CDR3 DNA: TGTGCCACCAGCAGACGATCGGGGAACACTGAAGCTTTCTTT. This sequence encodes CATSRRSGNTEAFF.

This sequence joins TRBV18 and TRBJ2-7; the match to TRBD2 covers 12 bases. CDR3 size: 13 residues. The V and J ends lost 8 bases and 5 bases, in that order; junction bases with no gene match: 4. Looked up from germline, CDR1 is KGHSH and CDR2 is LQKENI. This CDR3 reads CASPGLAGNEQYF. CDR3 DNA: TGTGCCAGCCCCGGACTAGCGGGGAACGAGCAGTACTTC.

This clone was observed once. This rearrangement joins TRBV4-1 to TRBJ1-5; D might be TRBD1 (5 bases). CDR1 and CDR2 from the germline V gene are MGHRA and YSYEKL. This CDR3 spans 15 amino acids. Trimming cost V 0 bases and J 7 bases, with 13 bases left between them. CDR3: CASSQDRVLGQPQHF. The CDR3 DNA follows: TGCGCCAGCAGCCAAGACAGGGTTCTAGGGCAGCCCCAGCATTTT.